This T cell receptor (beta chain) emerged from a study of PD-L1 blockade in urothelial cancer. As for the study in general: Blood was analyzed 3 weeks (second dose) and 6 weeks after treatment start. The median number of T cells present in blood samples was around 150,000.

The CDR3 runs to 15 residues. Germline CDR1 reads SEHNR; CDR2 reads FQNEAQ (reference sequence). The V gene end was trimmed by 5 bases and the J gene end by 2 bases; junction bases not matched to a gene: 4. The data were produced by immunoSEQ multiplex PCR, yet TCRdb's version contains in-frame clones alone and is incomplete. Among 60,000 to 85,000 clones, about 90% were seen once, and the ten largest hold over 5%. This TCR came from an older woman with urothelial cancer. The rearrangement links TRBV7-9 to TRBJ2-7; 12 nucleotides line up with TRBD2. The sample here was PBMCs, taken around atezolizumab (anti-PD-L1) treatment. CDR3 sequence (DNA): TGTGCCAGCAGCCGCGGGACTAGCGGGCCCTACGAGCAGTACTTC. This codes for CASSRGTSGPYEQYF.